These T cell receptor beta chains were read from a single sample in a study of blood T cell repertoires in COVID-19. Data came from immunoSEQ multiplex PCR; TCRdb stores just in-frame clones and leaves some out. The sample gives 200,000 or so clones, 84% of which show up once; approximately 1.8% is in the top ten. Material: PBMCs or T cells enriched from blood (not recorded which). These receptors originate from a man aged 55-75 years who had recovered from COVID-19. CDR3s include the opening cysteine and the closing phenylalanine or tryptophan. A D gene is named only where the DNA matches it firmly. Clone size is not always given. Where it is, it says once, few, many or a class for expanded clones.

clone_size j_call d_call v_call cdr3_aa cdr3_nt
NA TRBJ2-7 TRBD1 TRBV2 CASSRDREDEQYF TGTGCCAGCAGTCGGGACAGGGAGGACGAGCAGTACTTC
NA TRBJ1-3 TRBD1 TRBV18 CASSPQGAPGNTIYF TGTGCCAGCTCACCACAGGGGGCGCCGGGAAACACCATATATTTT
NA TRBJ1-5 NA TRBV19 CASSISPTNQPQHF TGTGCCAGTAGTATTAGCCCGACCAATCAGCCCCAGCATTTT
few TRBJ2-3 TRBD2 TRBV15 CATSSASGGADTQYF TGTGCCACCAGCAGCGCTAGCGGGGGGGCGGATACGCAGTATTTT
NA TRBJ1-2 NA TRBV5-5 CASSLEWTADSNYGYTF TGTGCCAGCAGCTTGGAATGGACAGCTGATTCTAACTATGGCTACACCTTC
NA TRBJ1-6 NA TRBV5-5 CASSLQGDSPLHF TGTGCCAGCAGCTTGCAGGGTGATTCACCCCTCCACTTT
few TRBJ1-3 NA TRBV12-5 CASGWGHTGNTIYF TGTGCTAGTGGTTGGGGACATACTGGAAACACCATATATTTT
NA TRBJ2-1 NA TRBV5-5 CASSPNSNEQFF TGTGCCAGCAGCCCTAATAGCAATGAGCAGTTCTTC
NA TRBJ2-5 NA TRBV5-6 CASGPGDQETQYF TGTGCCAGCGGACCAGGGGACCAAGAGACCCAGTACTTC
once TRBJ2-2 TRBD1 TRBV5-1 CASSLAGTANTGELFF TGCGCCAGCAGCTTGGCCGGGACAGCAAACACCGGGGAGCTGTTTTTT
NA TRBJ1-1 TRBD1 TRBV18 CASSPGQGRDTEAFF TGTGCCAGCTCACCAGGACAGGGGAGGGACACTGAAGCTTTCTTT
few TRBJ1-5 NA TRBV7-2 CASSSDGNQPQHF TGTGCCAGCAGTTCCGACGGGAATCAGCCCCAGCATTTT
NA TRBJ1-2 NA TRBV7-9 CASSPSSSYGYTF TGTGCCAGCAGCCCCTCTTCTTCCTATGGCTACACCTTC
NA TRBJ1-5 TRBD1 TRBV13 CASSLGSSKGTGVGSQPQHF TGTGCCAGCAGCTTAGGAAGCTCTAAGGGGACAGGGGTAGGGAGTCAGCCCCAGCATTTT
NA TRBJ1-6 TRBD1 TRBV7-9 CASSLQTGDNSPLHF TGTGCCAGCAGCTTACAGACAGGGGATAATTCACCCCTCCACTTT
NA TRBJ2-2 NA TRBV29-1 CSGTVDWAGELFF TGCAGCGGGACAGTCGATTGGGCCGGGGAGCTGTTTTTT
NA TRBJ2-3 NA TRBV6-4 CASSSGHFGGTDTQYF TGTGCCAGCAGCTCCGGACATTTTGGGGGCACAGATACGCAGTATTTT
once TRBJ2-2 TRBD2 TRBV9 CASSVEGLAGVGGELFF TGTGCCAGCAGCGTAGAGGGGCTAGCGGGGGTTGGCGGGGAGCTGTTTTTT
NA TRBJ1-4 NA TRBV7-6 CASSTQTGTGEKLFF TGTGCCAGCAGCACACAGACGGGAACGGGGGAAAAACTGTTTTTT
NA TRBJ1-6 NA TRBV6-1 CASSEYSGTNNSPLHF TGTGCCAGCAGTGAATATTCAGGGACTAATAATTCACCCCTCCACTTT
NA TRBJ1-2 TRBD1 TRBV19 CATTDRGHGYTF TGTGCCACGACGGACAGGGGGCATGGCTACACCTTC
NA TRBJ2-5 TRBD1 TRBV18 CASSPLGQLQETQYF TGTGCCAGCTCACCATTGGGACAGTTGCAAGAGACCCAGTACTTC
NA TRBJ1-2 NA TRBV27 CASSFGRGGYGYTF TGTGCCAGCAGTTTCGGGCGGGGAGGCTATGGCTACACCTTC
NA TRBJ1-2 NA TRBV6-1 CASSEARGNGYTF TGTGCCAGCAGTGAAGCGCGAGGGAATGGCTACACCTTC
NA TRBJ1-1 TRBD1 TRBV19 CASRTETGEYDEAFF TGTGCCAGTAGAACCGAGACAGGGGAGTATGATGAAGCTTTCTTT
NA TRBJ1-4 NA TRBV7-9 CASSLTGTTNEKLFF TGTGCCAGCAGCTTAACAGGGACAACTAATGAAAAACTGTTTTTT
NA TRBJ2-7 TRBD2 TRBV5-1 CASSALAGASYEQYF TGCGCCAGCAGCGCACTAGCGGGGGCTTCCTACGAGCAGTACTTC
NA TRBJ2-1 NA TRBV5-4 CASSSGGGPYNEQFF TGTGCCAGCAGCTCAGGAGGAGGGCCCTACAATGAGCAGTTCTTC
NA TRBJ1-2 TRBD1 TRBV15 CATSRGTGEDGYTF TGTGCCACCAGCAGAGGGACAGGGGAGGATGGCTACACCTTC
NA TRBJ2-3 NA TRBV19 CASSDKTFTDTQYF TGTGCCAGTAGCGACAAGACCTTCACAGATACGCAGTATTTT
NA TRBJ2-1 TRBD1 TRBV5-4 CASSLAKGQGFNEQFF TGTGCCAGCAGCTTGGCCAAGGGACAGGGGTTTAATGAGCAGTTCTTC
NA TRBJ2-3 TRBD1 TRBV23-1 CASSQSRQGAVGSTDTQYF TGCGCCAGCAGTCAATCGAGACAGGGGGCCGTCGGGAGCACAGATACGCAGTATTTT
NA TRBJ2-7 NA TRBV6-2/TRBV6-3 CASSLQGYEQYF TGTGCCAGCAGTTTGCAGGGCTACGAGCAGTACTTC
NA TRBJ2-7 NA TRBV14 CASSQGAGQGPNYEQYF TGTGCCAGCAGCCAAGGGGCAGGGCAAGGACCGAACTACGAGCAGTACTTC
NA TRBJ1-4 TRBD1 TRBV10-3 CAIARDRGEKLFF TGTGCCATCGCCCGGGACAGGGGAGAAAAACTGTTTTTT